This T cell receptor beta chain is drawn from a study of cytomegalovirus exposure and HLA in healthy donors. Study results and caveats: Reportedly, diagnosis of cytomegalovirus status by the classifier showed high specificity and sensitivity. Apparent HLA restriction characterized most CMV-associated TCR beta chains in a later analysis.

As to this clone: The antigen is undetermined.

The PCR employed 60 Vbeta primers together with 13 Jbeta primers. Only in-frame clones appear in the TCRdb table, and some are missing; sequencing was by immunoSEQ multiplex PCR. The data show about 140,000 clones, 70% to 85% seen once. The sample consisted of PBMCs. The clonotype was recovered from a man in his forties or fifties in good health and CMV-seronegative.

As DNA, the CDR3 is TGTGCCAGCAGCCAGGGACAGGGGGCGGCCGAGCAGTACTTC. It is translated as CASSQGQGAAEQYF. This rearrangement joins TRBV14 to TRBJ2-7, with TRBD1 identical over 12 bases. Germline V gives CDR1 SGHDN, CDR2 FVKESK. With 3 bases clipped from V and 6 bases from J, the junction kept 3 bases outside the gene matches. The CDR3 sequence is 14 residues long. The variable domain in full, with the rest retrieved from reference TRBV14 and TRBJ2-7, is EAGVTQFPSHSVIEKGQTVTLRCDPISGHDNLYWYRRVMGKEIKFLLHFVKESKQDESGMPNNRFLAERTGGTYSTLKVQPAELEDSGVYFCASSQGQGAAEQYFGPGTRLTVT.